Included here is one T cell receptor beta chain sequence, with context. Its antigen is unknown. The data derive from a study of CD4 T cells in relation to SARS-CoV-2 and coronaviruses. The table came from immunoSEQ multiplex PCR; TCRdb's copy has only in-frame clones and leaves some out. Of 20,000 to 25,000 clones listed, 74% are singletons. Unexposed donor CD4+ T cells date from about 2011-2018, before the COVID-19 pandemic. The cells were cultured for about ten days before CD4+ T cells were isolated. The source material was CD4+ T cells from PBMCs, cultured in vitro. This clonotype was sampled from a human donor in good health.

CDR3: CATSDLPGQTYNEQFF. CDR3 nucleotides: TGTGCCACCAGTGATTTGCCGGGACAGACCTACAATGAGCAGTTCTTC. V gene TRBV24-1 combines with J gene TRBJ2-1; 7 bases fit TRBD1. The CDR3 runs 16 residues. Germline V CDR1 and CDR2: KGHDR, SFDVKD. The V gene end was trimmed by 0 bases and the J gene end by 2 bases; junction bases not matched to a gene: 3.